This TCR beta chain appears in the sequencing data of a study of Ad26.COV2.S vaccination and SARS-CoV-2 variants. Treatment described: roughly 18 received Ad26.COV2.S at low or high dose, single or two shots; about 5 received placebo; per-sample allocation not given. It was on day 63 after the first vaccine or placebo injection that samples were taken. The germline V and J ends were trimmed by 4 bases and 2 bases, with 15 bases remaining between them. Germline V gene lookup returns CDR1 SGDLS and CDR2 YYNGEE. The CDR3 extends over 15 amino acids. The repertoire was sequenced with immunoSEQ multiplex PCR; TCRdb's copy has only in-frame clones and lacks some. The sample lists 250,000 to 300,000 clones, around 87% occurring once.

The sequences come from peripheral blood, collected in a trial of Ad26.COV2.S vaccine versus placebo. The chain employs TRBV9 and TRBJ2-5; D may be TRBD1 or TRBD2 (5 bases each). This clonotype was obtained from a person aged 18-60 years who received the Ad26.COV2.S COVID-19 vaccine or a placebo. CDR3 residues: CASSPRGSQQETQYF. The CDR3 nucleotides read TGTGCCAGCAGCCCGAGGGGTTCCCAGCAAGAGACCCAGTACTTC.